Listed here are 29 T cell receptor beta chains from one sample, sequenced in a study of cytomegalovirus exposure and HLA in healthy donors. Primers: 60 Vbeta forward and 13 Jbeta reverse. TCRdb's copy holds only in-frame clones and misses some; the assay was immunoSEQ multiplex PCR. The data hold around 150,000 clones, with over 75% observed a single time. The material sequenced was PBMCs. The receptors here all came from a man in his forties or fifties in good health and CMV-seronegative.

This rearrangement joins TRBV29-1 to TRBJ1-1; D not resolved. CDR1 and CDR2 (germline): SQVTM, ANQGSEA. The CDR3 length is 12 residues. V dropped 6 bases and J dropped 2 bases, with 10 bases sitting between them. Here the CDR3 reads CSVMGGNTEAFF. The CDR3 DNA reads TGCAGCGTCATGGGAGGAAACACTGAAGCTTTCTTT.

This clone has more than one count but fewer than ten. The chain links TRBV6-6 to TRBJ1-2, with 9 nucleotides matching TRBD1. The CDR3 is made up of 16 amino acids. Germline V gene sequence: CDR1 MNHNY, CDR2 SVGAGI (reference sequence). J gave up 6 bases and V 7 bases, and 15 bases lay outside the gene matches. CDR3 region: CASNLDRGYPSDGYTF. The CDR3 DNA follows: TGTGCCAGCAACTTAGACAGGGGGTATCCCTCAGATGGCTACACCTTC.

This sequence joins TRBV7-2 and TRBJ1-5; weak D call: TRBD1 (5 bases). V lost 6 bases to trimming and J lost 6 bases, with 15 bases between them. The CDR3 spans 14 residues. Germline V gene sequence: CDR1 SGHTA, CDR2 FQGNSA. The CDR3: CASSPIGGTQPQHF. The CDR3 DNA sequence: TGTGCCAGCAGTCCAATCGGGGGAACTCAGCCCCAGCATTTT.

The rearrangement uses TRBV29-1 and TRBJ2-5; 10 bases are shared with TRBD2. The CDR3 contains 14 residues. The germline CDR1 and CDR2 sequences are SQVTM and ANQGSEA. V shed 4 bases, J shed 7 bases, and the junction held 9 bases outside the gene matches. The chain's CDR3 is CSVGASGGLGTQYF. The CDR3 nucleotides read TGCAGCGTTGGGGCTAGCGGGGGTCTAGGGACCCAGTACTTC. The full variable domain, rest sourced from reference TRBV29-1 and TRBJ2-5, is SAVISQKPSRDICQRGTSLTIQCQVDSQVTMMFWYRQQPGQSLTLIATANQGSEATYESGFVIDKFPISRPNLTFSTLTVSNMSPEDSSIYLCSVGASGGLGTQYFGPGTRLLVL.

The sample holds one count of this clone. CDR3 region: CASSQVVTKPSTEAFF. DNA for the CDR3: TGCGCCAGCAGCCAAGTAGTCACCAAGCCCTCCACTGAAGCTTTCTTT. This chain joins TRBV4-1 and TRBJ1-1; D not resolved. Per germline, CDR1 MGHRA and CDR2 YSYEKL. CDR3 length: 16 residues. The germline V and J ends were trimmed by 1 base and 4 bases, with 16 bases remaining between them.

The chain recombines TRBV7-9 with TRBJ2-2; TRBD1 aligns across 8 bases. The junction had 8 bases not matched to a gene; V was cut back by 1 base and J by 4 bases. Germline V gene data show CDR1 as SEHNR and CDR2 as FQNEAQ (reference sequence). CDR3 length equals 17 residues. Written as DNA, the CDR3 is TGTGCCAGCAGCTTAGGTACAAGAACAGGGGGCACCGGGGAGCTGTTTTTT. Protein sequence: CASSLGTRTGGTGELFF.

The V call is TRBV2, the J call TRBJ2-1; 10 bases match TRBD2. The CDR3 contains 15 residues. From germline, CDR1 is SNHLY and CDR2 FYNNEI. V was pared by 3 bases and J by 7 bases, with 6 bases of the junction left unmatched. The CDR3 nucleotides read TGTGCCAGCAGTGACGCTAGCGGGAGTGGAAATGAGCAGTTCTTC. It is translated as CASSDASGSGNEQFF.

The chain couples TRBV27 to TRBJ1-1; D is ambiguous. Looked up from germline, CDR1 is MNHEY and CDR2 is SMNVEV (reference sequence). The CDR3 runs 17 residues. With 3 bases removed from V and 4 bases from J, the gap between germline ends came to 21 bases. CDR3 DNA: TGTGCCAGCAGTTTCCGCGAATCTTACGGAGGGTTCACTGAAGCTTTCTTT. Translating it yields CASSFRESYGGFTEAFF.

The CDR3 DNA reads TGTGCCAGCAGTTACTCTGGGCAGCAAGAGACCCAGTACTTC. Translation gives CASSYSGQQETQYF. The V gene is TRBV6-5, the J gene TRBJ2-5; D is ambiguous. CDR3 length equals 14 residues. Trimming took 0 bases from V and 2 from J, leaving 7 bases between them. Looked up from germline, CDR1 is MNHEY and CDR2 is SVGAGI.

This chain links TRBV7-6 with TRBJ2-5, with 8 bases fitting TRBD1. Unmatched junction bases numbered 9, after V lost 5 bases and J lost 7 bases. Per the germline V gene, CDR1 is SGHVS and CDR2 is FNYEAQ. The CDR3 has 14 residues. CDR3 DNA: TGTGCCAGCAGCCCAGGGGGCGGGGTTGGGACCCAGTACTTC. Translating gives CASSPGGGVGTQYF.

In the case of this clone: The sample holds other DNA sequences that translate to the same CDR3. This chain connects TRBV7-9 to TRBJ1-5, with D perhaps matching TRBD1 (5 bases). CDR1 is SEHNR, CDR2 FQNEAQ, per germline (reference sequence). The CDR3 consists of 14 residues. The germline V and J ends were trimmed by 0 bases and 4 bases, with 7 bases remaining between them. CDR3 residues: CASSLAGGNQPQHF. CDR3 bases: TGTGCCAGCAGCTTAGCCGGGGGAAATCAGCCCCAGCATTTT.

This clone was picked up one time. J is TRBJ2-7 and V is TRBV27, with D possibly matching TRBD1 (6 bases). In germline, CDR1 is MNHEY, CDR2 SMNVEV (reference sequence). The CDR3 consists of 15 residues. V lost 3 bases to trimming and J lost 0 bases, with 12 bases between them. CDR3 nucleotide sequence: TGTGCCAGCAGTTTCCGACAGGTCCTCTCCTACGAGCAGTACTTC. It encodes CASSFRQVLSYEQYF.

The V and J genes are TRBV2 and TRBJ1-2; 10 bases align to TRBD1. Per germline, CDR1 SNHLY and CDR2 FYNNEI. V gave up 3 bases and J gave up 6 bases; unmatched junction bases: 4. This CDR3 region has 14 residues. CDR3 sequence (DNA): TGTGCCAGCAGTGAGGACAGGGGGTTAGATGGCTACACCTTC. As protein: CASSEDRGLDGYTF.

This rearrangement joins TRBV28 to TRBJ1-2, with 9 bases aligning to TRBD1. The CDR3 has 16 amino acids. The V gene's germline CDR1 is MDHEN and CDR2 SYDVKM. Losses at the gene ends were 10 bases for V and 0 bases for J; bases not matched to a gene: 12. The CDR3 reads CATTVGTGRTNYGYTF. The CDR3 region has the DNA TGTGCCACCACAGTGGGGACAGGGCGAACTAACTATGGCTACACCTTC.

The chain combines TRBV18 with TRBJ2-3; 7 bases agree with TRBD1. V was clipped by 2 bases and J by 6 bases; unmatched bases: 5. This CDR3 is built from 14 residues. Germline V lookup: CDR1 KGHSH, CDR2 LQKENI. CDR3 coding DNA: TGTGCCAGCTCACCAGACAGGGTGGCGGATACGCAGTATTTT. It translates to CASSPDRVADTQYF. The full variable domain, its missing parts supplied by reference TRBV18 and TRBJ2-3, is NAGVMQNPRHLVRRRGQEARLRCSPMKGHSHVYWYRQLPEEGLKFMVYLQKENIIDESGMPKERFSAEFPKEGPSILRIQQVVRGDSAAYFCASSPDRVADTQYFGPGTRLTVL.

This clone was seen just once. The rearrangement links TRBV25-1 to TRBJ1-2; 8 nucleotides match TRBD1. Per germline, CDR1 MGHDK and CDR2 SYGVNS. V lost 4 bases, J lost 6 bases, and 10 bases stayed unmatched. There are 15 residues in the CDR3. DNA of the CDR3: TGTGCCAGCAGTGGAAGATCCAGGGGGCAGAATGGCTACACCTTC. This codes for CASSGRSRGQNGYTF.

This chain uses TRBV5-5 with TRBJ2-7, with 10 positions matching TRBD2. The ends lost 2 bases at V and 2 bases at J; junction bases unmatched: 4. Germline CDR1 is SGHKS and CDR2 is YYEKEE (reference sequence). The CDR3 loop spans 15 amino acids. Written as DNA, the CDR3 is TGTGCCAGCAGCTTTTGGACTAGCGGCACCTACGAGCAGTACTTC. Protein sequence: CASSFWTSGTYEQYF.

The CDR3 DNA is TGTGCCAGCAGCCCGAACCGGGGAGGGGGCTCTGGAAACACCATATATTTT. Protein: CASSPNRGGGSGNTIYF. The chain is built from TRBV9 and TRBJ1-3; D might be TRBD1 (6 bases). This CDR3 has 17 amino acids. Germline CDR1 reads SGDLS; CDR2 reads YYNGEE. V was clipped by 4 bases and J by 0 bases, with 17 bases between them.

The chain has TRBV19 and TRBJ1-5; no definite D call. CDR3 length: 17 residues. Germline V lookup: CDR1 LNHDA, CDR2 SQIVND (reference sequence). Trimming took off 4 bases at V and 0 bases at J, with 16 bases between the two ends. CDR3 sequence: CASSTTAGIYSNQPQHF. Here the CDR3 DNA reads TGTGCCAGTAGTACGACTGCCGGGATTTATAGCAATCAGCCCCAGCATTTT.

The CDR3 DNA reads TGTGCCAGCAGCTTAGATCCCGGGGGCGGGAGAGGTTACGAGCAGTACTTC. Residues: CASSLDPGGGRGYEQYF. The chain has TRBV11-2 and TRBJ2-7; weak D call: TRBD2 (7 bases). Trimming cost V 0 bases and J 4 bases, with 19 bases left between them. CDR1 SGHAT and CDR2 FQNNGV come from the germline V gene. CDR3 length equals 17 residues.

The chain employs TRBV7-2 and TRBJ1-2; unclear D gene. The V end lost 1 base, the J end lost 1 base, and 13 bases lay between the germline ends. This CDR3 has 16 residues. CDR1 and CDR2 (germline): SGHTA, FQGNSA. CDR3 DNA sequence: TGTGCCAGCAGCTTAGTAGGGTCCGGGGTTAACTATGGCTACACCTTC. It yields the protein CASSLVGSGVNYGYTF. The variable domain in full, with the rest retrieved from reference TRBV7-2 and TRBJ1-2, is GAGVSQSPSNKVTEKGKDVELRCDPISGHTALYWYRQSLGQGLEFLIYFQGNSAPDKSGLPSDRFSAERTGGSVSTLTIQRTQQEDSAVYLCASSLVGSGVNYGYTFGSGTRLTVV.

The CDR3 DNA follows: TGCAGCGTTGGAAGGGGGACGGGGCACCACGAGCAGTACTTC. This translates into CSVGRGTGHHEQYF. The gene calls are TRBV29-1 and TRBJ2-7, with a possible D match to TRBD1 (6 bases). The CDR3 contains 14 residues. Germline lookup yields CDR1 SQVTM and CDR2 ANQGSEA. V was pared by 4 bases and J by 5 bases, with 18 bases between.

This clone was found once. The CDR3 reads CASSFRQGGFEKLFF. CDR3 nucleotides: TGTGCCAGCAGTTTCCGACAGGGGGGGTTCGAAAAACTGTTTTTT. V usage is TRBV7-9 and J usage is TRBJ1-4; 9 nucleotides match TRBD1. V shed 6 bases and J 8 bases; nucleotides not matched to a gene: 10. The CDR3 is 15 amino acids. CDR1 and CDR2 from the germline V gene are SEHNR and FQNEAQ (reference sequence).

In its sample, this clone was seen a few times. CDR3 coding DNA: TGTGCCAGCAGTGAAGGGGGACAGATGGCTCTGGTGGCCAACGTCCTGACTTTC. It is translated as CASSEGGQMALVANVLTF. V and J are TRBV6-1 and TRBJ2-6, with TRBD1 matching over 7 bases. Germline V CDR1 and CDR2: MNHNS, SASEGT. This CDR3 region has 18 residues. Germline trimming cut 1 base from V and 6 bases from J; bases unmatched to any gene: 12.

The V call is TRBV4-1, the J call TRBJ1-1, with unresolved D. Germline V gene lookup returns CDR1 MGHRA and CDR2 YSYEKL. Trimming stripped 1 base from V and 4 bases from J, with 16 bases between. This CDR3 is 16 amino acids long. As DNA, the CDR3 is TGCGCCAGCAGCCAAGGGCGGGGTGGGCGGTCCACTGAAGCTTTCTTT. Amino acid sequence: CASSQGRGGRSTEAFF.

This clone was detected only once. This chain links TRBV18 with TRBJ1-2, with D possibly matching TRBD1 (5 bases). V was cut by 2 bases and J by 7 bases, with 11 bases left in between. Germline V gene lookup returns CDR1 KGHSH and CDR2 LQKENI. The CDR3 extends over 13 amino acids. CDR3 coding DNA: TGTGCCAGCTCACCAATGGCAGGGCTTGGCTACACCTTC. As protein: CASSPMAGLGYTF.

CDR3 amino acids: CASSDSRGAIYEQFF. The CDR3 DNA follows: TGTGCCAGCAGCGATTCTCGGGGGGCCATTTATGAGCAGTTCTTC. J is TRBJ2-1 and V is TRBV11-3, with D possibly TRBD2 on 7 matching bases. The ends were cut back, 5 bases at V and 8 bases at J, with 19 bases in the middle. Germline V gene lookup returns CDR1 SGHNT and CDR2 YENEEA. CDR3 length equals 15 residues.

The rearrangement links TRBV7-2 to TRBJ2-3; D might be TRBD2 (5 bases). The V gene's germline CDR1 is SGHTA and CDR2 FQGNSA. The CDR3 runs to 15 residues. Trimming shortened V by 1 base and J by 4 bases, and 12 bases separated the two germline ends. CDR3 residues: CASSLGSSGADTQYF. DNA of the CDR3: TGTGCCAGCAGCTTAGGCTCAAGCGGCGCAGATACGCAGTATTTT.

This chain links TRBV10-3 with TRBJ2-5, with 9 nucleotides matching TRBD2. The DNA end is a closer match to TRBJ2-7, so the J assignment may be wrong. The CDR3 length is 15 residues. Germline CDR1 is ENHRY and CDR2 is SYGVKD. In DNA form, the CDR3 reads TGTGCCATCAGTGAAAGACTAGCGGACTCCTACGAGCAGTACTTC. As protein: CAISERLADSYEQYF.